These 29 T cell receptor beta chains came from one sample sequenced in a study of radiation and T cells in renal cell carcinoma. Time point of the sample: baseline pretreatment blood. The treatment was: 15 Gy SBRT to primary tumor, nephrectomy 4 weeks later. Using immunoSEQ multiplex PCR, the repertoire was profiled, and TCRdb retains in-frame clones only, with some absent. Of tens of thousands of clones listed, 82% are singletons. The material was blood, obtained from a patient whose treatment included radiotherapy and nephrectomy. All receptors derive from a man in his 60s with renal cell carcinoma.

The chain combines TRBV7-6 with TRBJ2-5; the D gene could be TRBD1 or TRBD2 (5 bases each). CDR3 length: 15 residues. The V end was cut by 5 bases, the J end by 2 bases, with 15 bases between. Germline-derived CDR1 and CDR2 are SGHVS and FNYEAQ. The CDR3 is CASSRLEGFQETQYF. Here the CDR3 DNA reads TGTGCCAGCAGCCGCCTCGAGGGGTTTCAAGAGACCCAGTACTTC. Using reference TRBV7-6 and TRBJ2-5 for the parts outside the CDR3, the full variable domain is GAGVSQSPRYKVTKRGQDVALRCDPISGHVSLYWYRQALGQGPEFLTYFNYEAQQDKSGLPNDRFSAERPEGSISTLTIQRTEQRDSAMYRCASSRLEGFQETQYFGPGTRLLVL.

V is TRBV7-8 and J is TRBJ2-1, with 14 nucleotides matching TRBD2. This CDR3 region has 21 residues. V was pared by 2 bases and J by 4 bases, with 16 bases of the junction left unmatched. Germline V gene lookup returns CDR1 SGHVS and CDR2 FQNEAQ. The CDR3 reads CASSLPFSGTSGRYPYNEQFF. In DNA form, the CDR3 reads TGTGCCAGCAGCTTACCCTTCTCCGGGACTAGCGGGAGATACCCATACAATGAGCAGTTCTTC. The full variable domain, rest sourced from reference TRBV7-8 and TRBJ2-1, is GAGVSQSPRYKVAKRGQDVALRCDPISGHVSLFWYQQALGQGPEFLTYFQNEAQLDKSGLPSDRFFAERPEGSVSTLKIQRTQQEDSAVYLCASSLPFSGTSGRYPYNEQFFGPGTRLTVL.

The chain employs TRBV18 and TRBJ2-1; D is possibly TRBD1 (5 bases). The V gene's germline CDR1 is KGHSH and CDR2 LQKENI. V was trimmed by 1 base and J by 7 bases, leaving 17 bases between them. CDR3 length equals 16 residues. The DNA of the CDR3 is TGTGCCAGCTCACCACAGGGGCCGATTCGTGGGAATGAGCAGTTCTTC. Encoded protein: CASSPQGPIRGNEQFF.

The genes are TRBV4-1 and TRBJ1-6; TRBD1 matches 8 bases. The length of the CDR3 is 17 residues. Looked up from germline, CDR1 is MGHRA and CDR2 is YSYEKL. Unmatched junction bases numbered 3, after V lost 0 bases and J lost 2 bases. The CDR3 protein is CASSQEDRDAYNSPLHF. CDR3 DNA: TGCGCCAGCAGCCAAGAGGACAGGGACGCCTATAATTCACCCCTCCACTTT.

The V gene is TRBV11-2, the J gene TRBJ2-5; possible D gene TRBD1, 6 bases. V lost 5 bases and J lost 5, with 18 bases in between. Looked up from germline, CDR1 is SGHAT and CDR2 is FQNNGV. This CDR3 comprises 15 residues. CDR3 nucleotide sequence: TGTGCCAGCAGCCAATTACAGGGAGTGGGGGAGACCCAGTACTTC. Amino acid sequence: CASSQLQGVGETQYF.

This chain joins TRBV6-1 and TRBJ1-5; 7 positions match TRBD1. Germline CDR1 is MNHNS and CDR2 is SASEGT. The CDR3 length is 14 residues. After removal of 1 base from V and 9 bases from J, the junction contained 6 bases not matched to a gene. The CDR3 sequence is CASSEVDRVGPQHF. The CDR3 DNA sequence: TGTGCCAGCAGTGAAGTCGACAGGGTTGGGCCCCAGCATTTT.

CDR3 in DNA: TGTGCCAGCAGCTCCGGGACCACCGGGGAGCTGTTTTTT. It yields the protein CASSSGTTGELFF. The chain recombines TRBV6-5 with TRBJ2-2; D tentatively fits TRBD1 or TRBD2 (5 bases each). Trimming shortened V by 6 bases and J by 4 bases, and 9 bases separated the two germline ends. This CDR3 is 13 amino acids long. From germline, CDR1 is MNHEY and CDR2 SVGAGI.

This chain uses TRBV7-2 with TRBJ2-7; 9 bases match TRBD1. Germline CDR1 SGHTA, CDR2 FQGNSA. The CDR3 runs 15 residues. V dropped 5 bases and J dropped 5; count of bases not matched to a gene: 10. The DNA of the CDR3 is TGTGCCAGCAGCCTACCGGACAGGGGAAAGAACGAGCAGTACTTC. Translating gives CASSLPDRGKNEQYF.

The V gene is TRBV30, the J gene TRBJ2-3; 12 positions agree with TRBD2. Germline CDR1 reads GTSNPN; CDR2 reads SVGIG (reference sequence). After removal of 5 bases from V and 1 base from J, the junction contained 13 bases not matched to a gene. CDR3 length: 18 amino acids. The CDR3 DNA follows: TGTGCCTGGTCTTTGGGTCTAGCGGGAGGGCATGGCACAGATACGCAGTATTTT. This encodes CAWSLGLAGGHGTDTQYF.

This chain connects TRBV19 to TRBJ2-2; D may be TRBD1 or TRBD2 (5 bases each). V gave up 0 bases and J gave up 5 bases, with 10 bases separating them. The CDR3 loop spans 15 amino acids. The germline gives CDR1 LNHDA, CDR2 SQIVND (reference sequence). CDR3 DNA sequence: TGTGCCAGTAGTATAGAGGGGGTGAAAACCGGGGAGCTGTTTTTT. The encoded protein is CASSIEGVKTGELFF.

The genes are TRBV7-2 and TRBJ2-1; tentatively, D is TRBD2 (6 bases). Trimming left V 4 bases short and J 1 base short, with 14 bases between. The germline V gene encodes CDR1 SGHTA and CDR2 FQGNSA. The CDR3 is made up of 16 amino acids. This CDR3 reads CASSSPTRNSYNEQFF. The CDR3 bases are TGTGCCAGCAGCTCTCCGACTAGAAATTCCTACAATGAGCAGTTCTTC. Combining the CDR3 with reference TRBV7-2 and TRBJ2-1 gives the whole variable domain GAGVSQSPSNKVTEKGKDVELRCDPISGHTALYWYRQSLGQGLEFLIYFQGNSAPDKSGLPSDRFSAERTGGSVSTLTIQRTQQEDSAVYLCASSSPTRNSYNEQFFGPGTRLTVL.

The chain carries TRBV7-2 and TRBJ2-7, with D possibly being TRBD1 or TRBD2 (6 bases each). CDR1 and CDR2 from the germline V gene are SGHTA and FQGNSA. This CDR3 contains 13 residues. Deletions cut 3 bases from V and 3 bases from J, with 9 bases between. CDR3 sequence reads: CASSFRGVYEQYF. The CDR3 DNA follows: TGTGCCAGCAGCTTTAGGGGGGTCTACGAGCAGTACTTC.

This clone was detected only a few times. This chain links TRBV19 with TRBJ1-1, with 7 nucleotides matching TRBD1. Germline trimming cut 7 bases from V and 5 bases from J; bases unmatched to any gene: 10. The CDR3 consists of 14 residues. Germline CDR1 is LNHDA and CDR2 is SQIVND (reference sequence). This CDR3 reads CASNTRGARTEAFF. DNA for the CDR3: TGTGCCAGTAATACCAGGGGGGCGAGGACTGAAGCTTTCTTT. The variable domain in full, with the rest retrieved from reference TRBV19 and TRBJ1-1, is DGGITQSPKYLFRKEGQNVTLSCEQNLNHDAMYWYRQDPGQGLRLIYYSQIVNDFQKGDIAEGYSVSREKKESFPLTVTSAQKNPTAFYLCASNTRGARTEAFFGQGTRLTVV.

Turning to this clone: The junction and the germline gene differ at one end; a read error may be behind it. The chain recombines TRBV11-2 with TRBJ2-1; maybe TRBD2 (6 bases). CDR3 size: 13 residues. The V gene's germline CDR1 is SGHAT and CDR2 FQNNGV. The CDR3 DNA sequence: TGTGCCAGCAGTTTAGAATGGAGGGATGAGCAGTTCTTC. Translation gives CASSLEWRDEQFF.

V and J are TRBV19 and TRBJ1-2, with no clear D. The V end was cut by 5 bases, the J end by 8 bases, with 15 bases between. CDR1 is LNHDA, CDR2 SQIVND, per germline (reference sequence). This CDR3 has 13 amino acids. Written as DNA, the CDR3 is TGTGCCAGTAGTCCGAGCCTAAGCACCGGCTACACCTTC. Its protein product is CASSPSLSTGYTF.

The rearrangement uses TRBV15 and TRBJ2-5; D unresolved. Germline loops: CDR1 LNHNV, CDR2 YYDKDF (reference sequence). The V end was cut by 1 base, the J end by 5 bases, with 20 bases between. This CDR3 comprises 17 residues. The CDR3 sequence is CATSRVPPLTPQETQYF. The DNA of the CDR3 is TGTGCCACCAGCAGAGTCCCTCCCCTTACCCCCCAGGAGACCCAGTACTTC.

The rearrangement joins TRBV13 to TRBJ2-3; the D is unclear. From germline, CDR1 is PRHDT and CDR2 FYEKMQ (reference sequence). Trimming removed 1 base from V and 4 bases from J, with 3 bases in between. This CDR3 has 12 amino acids. CDR3 nucleotides: TGTGCCAGCAGCTTAGATCCAGATACGCAGTATTTT. This codes for CASSLDPDTQYF.

The DNA for the CDR3 is TGTGCCAGCAGCTTAGATTCCGGGACTAGTGAGACCCAGTACTTC. It encodes CASSLDSGTSETQYF. The V gene is TRBV11-2, the J gene TRBJ2-5; 8 bases line up with TRBD2. The ends lost 0 bases at V and 5 bases at J; junction bases unmatched: 5. Germline V CDR1 and CDR2: SGHAT, FQNNGV. This CDR3 region has 15 residues.

V is TRBV7-6 and J is TRBJ1-3; D perhaps matches TRBD1 (5 bases). The CDR3 is 15 residues long. CDR1 SGHVS and CDR2 FNYEAQ come from the germline V gene. The ends were cut back, 1 base at V and 2 bases at J, with 9 bases in the middle. This CDR3 reads CASSLGGVAGNTIYF. For the CDR3, the DNA is TGTGCCAGCAGCTTAGGGGGCGTCGCTGGAAACACCATATATTTT. The complete variable domain, with remaining parts taken from reference TRBV7-6 and TRBJ1-3, reads GAGVSQSPRYKVTKRGQDVALRCDPISGHVSLYWYRQALGQGPEFLTYFNYEAQQDKSGLPNDRFSAERPEGSISTLTIQRTEQRDSAMYRCASSLGGVAGNTIYFGEGSWLTVV.

This chain links TRBV5-1 with TRBJ2-2; TRBD2 matches at 7 bases. The CDR3 sequence is 15 residues long. V trimming: 7 bases; J trimming: 1 base; junction bases outside the gene matches: 7. Looked up from germline, CDR1 is SGHRS and CDR2 is YFSETQ. The CDR3 spells CASLRSGGNTGELFF. CDR3 sequence (DNA): TGCGCCAGCCTCCGATCGGGGGGGAACACCGGGGAGCTGTTTTTT.

The V call is TRBV4-2, the J call TRBJ2-3; D might be TRBD2 (5 bases). CDR3 length equals 15 residues. Trimming removed 0 bases from V and 0 bases from J, with 7 bases in between. Germline CDR1 LGHNA, CDR2 YNFKEQ. The CDR3 is CASSQDPGSTDTQYF. The CDR3 coding sequence is TGTGCCAGCAGCCAAGATCCGGGGAGCACAGATACGCAGTATTTT.

This chain joins TRBV2 and TRBJ2-2, with 11 nucleotides matching TRBD1. Germline V lookup: CDR1 SNHLY, CDR2 FYNNEI. The CDR3 has 16 residues. Germline trimming cut 5 bases from V and 6 bases from J; bases unmatched to any gene: 8. The CDR3 coding sequence is TGTGCCAGCAGTTCAGGACAGGGGGCGCTTTCCGGGGAGCTGTTTTTT. The encoded protein is CASSSGQGALSGELFF.

The chain carries TRBV4-2 and TRBJ1-5; D is unresolved. The CDR3 has 13 residues. V was clipped by 1 base and J by 5 bases, with 6 bases between them. Germline CDR1 and CDR2: LGHNA and YNFKEQ. The CDR3 nucleotides are TGTGCCAGCAGCCAAGCTGTACATCAGCCCCAGCATTTT. Translation: CASSQAVHQPQHF.

The CDR3 DNA reads as TGTGCCAGCAGCACCCCGGGACAGTTCTATGGCTACACCTTC. Translation: CASSTPGQFYGYTF. The V and J genes are TRBV28 and TRBJ1-2, with 7 bases matching TRBD1. Germline CDR1 MDHEN, CDR2 SYDVKM. V was pared by 6 bases and J by 4 bases, with 8 bases of the junction left unmatched. This CDR3 has 14 amino acids.

The rearrangement links TRBV5-1 to TRBJ1-1, with D uncertain. Germline CDR1 SGHRS, CDR2 YFSETQ. This CDR3 is built from 13 residues. The V gene lost 3 bases and the J gene lost 1 base, with 7 bases spanning the gap. CDR3 loop: CASSSTANTEAFF. The DNA for the CDR3 is TGCGCCAGCAGCTCAACAGCGAACACTGAAGCTTTCTTT. Combining the CDR3 with reference TRBV5-1 and TRBJ1-1 gives the whole variable domain KAGVTQTPRYLIKTRGQQVTLSCSPISGHRSVSWYQQTPGQGLQFLFEYFSETQRNKGNFPGRFSGRQFSNSRSEMNVSTLELGDSALYLCASSSTANTEAFFGQGTRLTVV.

The rearrangement uses TRBV7-6 and TRBJ1-1; D not certain. V was cut by 1 base and J by 1 base, with 7 bases left in between. Looked up from germline, CDR1 is SGHVS and CDR2 is FNYEAQ. The CDR3 runs 14 residues. The CDR3 protein is CASSLEQQNTEAFF. In nucleotides, the CDR3 is TGTGCCAGCAGCTTAGAACAGCAGAACACTGAAGCTTTCTTT.

The chain couples TRBV5-1 to TRBJ2-5; 8 bases map to TRBD2. There are 17 residues in the CDR3. Germline trimming cut 0 bases from V and 2 bases from J; bases unmatched to any gene: 9. Germline CDR1 is SGHRS and CDR2 is YFSETQ. This CDR3 is CASSLGWIAGKQETQYF. CDR3 DNA: TGCGCCAGCAGCTTGGGGTGGATAGCGGGAAAACAAGAGACCCAGTACTTC. The full variable domain, rest sourced from reference TRBV5-1 and TRBJ2-5, is KAGVTQTPRYLIKTRGQQVTLSCSPISGHRSVSWYQQTPGQGLQFLFEYFSETQRNKGNFPGRFSGRQFSNSRSEMNVSTLELGDSALYLCASSLGWIAGKQETQYFGPGTRLLVL.

The chain links TRBV5-1 to TRBJ2-7; D is undetermined. The CDR3 extends over 13 amino acids. From germline, CDR1 is SGHRS and CDR2 YFSETQ. Between the trimmed V and J ends, which lost 0 bases and 2 bases, there was a span of 6 bases. The CDR3 DNA reads as TGCGCCAGCAGCTTGGGACCTCCCTACGAGCAGTACTTC. Protein: CASSLGPPYEQYF.

CDR3 in amino acids: CATRPRPGGVPYEQYF. The CDR3 nucleotides are TGTGCCACCCGACCCCGCCCAGGGGGCGTACCCTACGAGCAGTACTTC. This sequence joins TRBV28 and TRBJ2-7, with 8 nucleotides matching TRBD1. From germline, CDR1 is MDHEN and CDR2 SYDVKM. V trimming: 10 bases; J trimming: 2 bases; junction bases outside the gene matches: 16. This CDR3 is built from 16 residues. Complete variable domain (other parts from reference TRBV28 and TRBJ2-7): DVKVTQSSRYLVKRTGEKVFLECVQDMDHENMFWYRQDPGLGLRLIYFSYDVKMKEKGDIPEGYSVSREKKERFSLILESASTNQTSMYLCATRPRPGGVPYEQYFGPGTRLTVT.